The 17 T cell receptor beta chains reported below all come from one sample, sequenced in a study of T cell changes during pregnancy in multiple sclerosis. The assay was immunoSEQ multiplex PCR, and TCRdb's table has in-frame clones only and misses some. This sample has some 59,000 clones; less than 95% occur once, and the top ten carry approximately 6.5%. The starting material was peripheral blood, obtained in the third trimester of pregnancy. Receptors originate from a female donor in good health, enrolled as a control in a pregnancy study.

This clone was recorded only once. CDR3 protein: CATLLAGGQSSYNEQFF. The CDR3 DNA reads as TGTGCCACCCTACTAGCGGGGGGACAAAGCTCCTACAATGAGCAGTTCTTC. The chain employs TRBV27 and TRBJ2-1, with TRBD2 matching 12 bases. Germline CDR1 is MNHEY and CDR2 is SMNVEV (reference sequence). Trimming removed 10 bases from V and 0 bases from J; junction bases left unmatched: 10. The CDR3 is 17 amino acids.

A note on this clone: The sample holds other DNA sequences that translate to the same CDR3. The chain recombines TRBV6-5 with TRBJ2-1, with no clear D. Deletions cut 0 bases from V and 4 bases from J, with 10 bases between. Germline V gene data show CDR1 as MNHEY and CDR2 as SVGAGI. CDR3 length equals 15 residues. CDR3 loop: CASSYSRDSYNEQFF. CDR3 DNA sequence: TGTGCCAGCAGTTACTCGAGAGACTCTTACAATGAGCAGTTCTTC.

The chain uses TRBV7-2 and TRBJ1-6; the match to TRBD1 covers 8 bases. V was pared by 8 bases and J by 0 bases, with 6 bases of the junction left unmatched. Germline CDR1 SGHTA, CDR2 FQGNSA. The CDR3 totals 16 residues. The CDR3 loop is CASRRQGSSYNSPLHF. CDR3 nucleotides: TGTGCCAGCCGACGACAGGGGAGCTCCTATAATTCACCCCTCCACTTT.

This clone is medium-sized within its sample. The chain links TRBV27 to TRBJ2-5; 11 bases match TRBD1. This CDR3 has 15 amino acids. Germline CDR1 is MNHEY and CDR2 is SMNVEV (reference sequence). V lost 3 bases, J lost 1 base, and 1 base stayed unmatched. The CDR3 spells CASSLGTGGQETQYF. The CDR3 DNA reads TGTGCCAGCAGTTTGGGGACAGGGGGCCAAGAGACCCAGTACTTC.

The J gene is TRBJ2-7, the V gene TRBV7-6; weak D call: TRBD2 (5 bases). V was clipped by 1 base and J by 2 bases, with 15 bases between them. The V gene's germline CDR1 is SGHVS and CDR2 FNYEAQ. This CDR3 is 16 amino acids long. Here the CDR3 DNA reads TGTGCCAGCAGCTTAGGGTCGGCAGCGGTAGCCTACGAGCAGTACTTC. Encoded protein: CASSLGSAAVAYEQYF.

The V gene is TRBV7-2, the J gene TRBJ1-5; D is undetermined. This CDR3 comprises 16 residues. With 2 bases removed from V and 9 bases from J, the gap between germline ends came to 20 bases. Germline-derived CDR1 and CDR2 are SGHTA and FQGNSA. The DNA for the CDR3 is TGTGCCAGCAGCTTATCGGGCACGGGAGGGTGGAGGCCCCAGCATTTT. It is translated as CASSLSGTGGWRPQHF.

This sequence joins TRBV6-4 and TRBJ1-2; maybe TRBD1 (6 bases). Per germline, CDR1 MRHNA and CDR2 SNTAGT. Trimming cost V 4 bases and J 2 bases, with 11 bases left between them. This CDR3 comprises 14 residues. CDR3 coding DNA: TGTGCCAGCAGTGCAGAGGGGGGGAACTATGGCTACACCTTC. Protein product: CASSAEGGNYGYTF.

V usage is TRBV11-3 and J usage is TRBJ2-7, with 9 nucleotides matching TRBD1. Germline V gives CDR1 SGHNT, CDR2 YENEEA. The CDR3 runs to 15 residues. The V and J ends lost 3 bases and 2 bases, in that order; junction bases with no gene match: 5. Here the CDR3 DNA reads TGTGCCAGCAGCTTTAGACAGGGGGACACCTACGAGCAGTACTTC. Protein: CASSFRQGDTYEQYF.

The chain is built from TRBV15 and TRBJ2-6; D is perhaps TRBD2 (5 bases). The germline gives CDR1 LNHNV, CDR2 YYDKDF (reference sequence). This CDR3 comprises 16 residues. V was clipped by 1 base and J by 4 bases, with 11 bases between them. The DNA of the CDR3 is TGTGCCACCAGCAGAGCAGGCCCGGGAGGGGCCAACGTCCTGACTTTC. It translates to CATSRAGPGGANVLTF.

J is TRBJ1-5 and V is TRBV4-2; tentative D call: TRBD1 (5 bases). Trimming stripped 0 bases from V and 4 bases from J, with 13 bases between. This CDR3 has 16 amino acids. Per the germline V gene, CDR1 is LGHNA and CDR2 is YNFKEQ. CDR3 protein: CASSQDLRDRNQPQHF. The CDR3 DNA is TGTGCCAGCAGCCAAGATCTCAGAGACAGAAATCAGCCCCAGCATTTT.

The chain uses TRBV14 and TRBJ2-7, with TRBD2 matching over 9 bases. The CDR3 has 15 amino acids. V gave up 4 bases and J gave up 5 bases; unmatched junction bases: 9. Per the germline V gene, CDR1 is SGHDN and CDR2 is FVKESK. The DNA of the CDR3 is TGTGCCAGCAGCCGAGCTGGGCGGGAGGGCCACGAGCAGTACTTC. Amino acid sequence: CASSRAGREGHEQYF. The whole variable domain, filled in from reference TRBV14 and TRBJ2-7, reads EAGVTQFPSHSVIEKGQTVTLRCDPISGHDNLYWYRRVMGKEIKFLLHFVKESKQDESGMPNNRFLAERTGGTYSTLKVQPAELEDSGVYFCASSRAGREGHEQYFGPGTRLTVT.

This clone was counted once. The chain couples TRBV29-1 to TRBJ1-2; D may be TRBD1 (5 bases). The CDR3 covers 14 residues. Germline values: CDR1 SQVTM, CDR2 ANQGSEA. With 6 bases removed from V and 4 bases from J, the gap between germline ends came to 18 bases. CDR3 amino acids: CSVPDRLLRYGYTF. The CDR3 region has the DNA TGCAGCGTCCCTGACAGACTCCTGCGCTATGGCTACACCTTC.

The V gene is TRBV18, the J gene TRBJ2-2; D remains ambiguous. V was trimmed by 6 bases and J by 4 bases, leaving 15 bases between them. This CDR3 has 15 amino acids. Germline V gene lookup returns CDR1 KGHSH and CDR2 LQKENI. The CDR3 reads CASSPIEIITGELFF. CDR3 DNA sequence: TGTGCCAGCTCTCCGATAGAGATAATCACCGGGGAGCTGTTTTTT.

The V call is TRBV7-9, the J call TRBJ2-7; the D gene is possibly TRBD2 (5 bases). This CDR3 is built from 13 residues. V was shortened by 7 bases and J by 5 bases, with 15 bases between the two germline ends. Looked up from germline, CDR1 is SEHNR and CDR2 is FQNEAQ (reference sequence). The CDR3, as DNA: TGTGCCAGCATCTTGGCGGGCGGTCACGAGCAGTACTTC. Translated: CASILAGGHEQYF.

The chain uses TRBV11-2 and TRBJ2-5; tentative D call: TRBD2 (6 bases). CDR1 and CDR2 (germline): SGHAT, FQNNGV. The CDR3 has 14 amino acids. V was trimmed by 5 bases and J by 1 base, leaving 11 bases between them. Written as DNA, the CDR3 is TGTGCCAGCAGCCCCGGGACTTTCCAAGAGACCCAGTACTTC. This sequence encodes CASSPGTFQETQYF.

The chain links TRBV10-3 to TRBJ2-7, with TRBD1 matching over 7 bases. V was pared by 6 bases and J by 6 bases, with 11 bases of the junction left unmatched. The CDR3 is 14 residues long. Germline-derived CDR1 and CDR2 are ENHRY and SYGVKD. The CDR3 DNA follows: TGTGCCATCAGAGGGTGGACAGGCGGGTCCGAGCAGTACTTC. Its protein is CAIRGWTGGSEQYF.

The chain is built from TRBV4-1 and TRBJ2-7; the D gene is possibly TRBD2 (5 bases). Germline-derived CDR1 and CDR2 are MGHRA and YSYEKL. Trimming shortened V by 1 base and J by 3 bases, and 16 bases separated the two germline ends. This CDR3 contains 16 residues. The CDR3, as DNA: TGCGCCAGCAGCCAAGGGGGAGACACGTTCGGCTACGAGCAGTACTTC. Protein sequence: CASSQGGDTFGYEQYF.